Below are 29 T cell receptor beta chains sequenced from a single sample in a study of blood T cells in healthy people across ages. Sample-barcoded 5' priming and a J-beta primer mix drove a second PCR of about 6 to 12 cycles. TCRdb itself ran the 5' RACE reads through MiXCR, one entry per CDR3 protein. The sample yields about 670,000 distinct CDR3 sequences, 45% to 60% seen once. Sequencing was performed on blood. The source of these receptors is an elderly woman in good health.

The rearrangement joins TRBV20-1 to TRBJ2-7; TRBD1 matches at 12 bases. V was clipped by 0 bases and J by 5 bases; unmatched bases: 8. The CDR3 is 16 residues long. The germline gives CDR1 DFQATT, CDR2 SNEGSKA (reference sequence). The CDR3 region has the DNA TGCAGTGCTAGAGATACCACCGGGACAGGGGGCGACGAGCAGTACTTC. This sequence encodes CSARDTTGTGGDEQYF.

The chain recombines TRBV5-1 with TRBJ2-1, with D possibly TRBD2 on 6 matching bases. Germline loops: CDR1 SGHRS, CDR2 YFSETQ. V gave up 4 bases and J gave up 4 bases, with 21 bases separating them. The CDR3 spans 17 residues. The CDR3 loop reads CASSANPSHGTYNEQFF. As DNA, the CDR3 is TGCGCCAGCAGCGCCAATCCCAGCCACGGGACTTACAATGAGCAGTTCTTC.

This chain links TRBV10-3 with TRBJ2-5; weak D call: TRBD1 (5 bases). The J call is uncertain, as TRBJ2-7 better fits the DNA end. CDR3 length equals 12 residues. Germline lookup yields CDR1 ENHRY and CDR2 SYGVKD. The CDR3 DNA reads TGTGCCATCAGTACCGACAGAACCGAGCAGTACTTC. This translates into CAISTDRTEQYF.

To note about this clonotype: One end of the junction fails to match germline, which may point to a read error. The V call is TRBV3-1, the J call TRBJ2-5; TRBD1 agrees at 7 bases. CDR1 and CDR2 from the germline V gene are LGHDT and YNNKEL (reference sequence). The CDR3 runs to 13 residues. The DNA of the CDR3 is TGTGCCTGCAGCCAGGGGGACAAATCGAGGCAGTACTTC. Translating it yields CACSQGDKSRQYF.

To note about this clonotype: A much larger clone differs by one base, so this may be a read error. This sequence joins TRBV3-1 and TRBJ1-2; D is possibly TRBD1 (5 bases). CDR1 and CDR2 from the germline V gene are LGHDT and YNNKEL (reference sequence). V gave up 0 bases and J gave up 7 bases, with 9 bases separating them. CDR3 length equals 13 residues. The CDR3 sequence: CASSQETDRGYTF. CDR3 DNA: TGTGCCAGCAGCCAAGAGACAGATCGTGGCTACACCTTC.

This clonotype was seen ten or more times. The gene calls are TRBV30 and TRBJ2-1; 8 bases agree with TRBD2. CDR1 and CDR2 from the germline V gene are GTSNPN and SVGIG (reference sequence). The CDR3 is 14 residues long. V shed 5 bases, J shed 8 bases, and the junction held 11 bases outside the gene matches. The DNA for the CDR3 is TGTGCCTGGTCTTACGGGGGGGCCTCGTATGAGCAGTTCTTC. This translates into CAWSYGGASYEQFF.

The chain is built from TRBV6-6 and TRBJ2-4; D is possibly TRBD2 (6 bases). Judging by the DNA end, TRBJ2-7 fits better; the J call may be wrong. The CDR3 has 14 residues. Germline V gives CDR1 MNHNY, CDR2 SVGAGI (reference sequence). The CDR3 here is CASNQRDSAYEQYF. The CDR3 coding sequence is TGTGCCAGTAACCAACGGGACTCGGCCTACGAGCAGTACTTC.

The chain combines TRBV6-5 with TRBJ1-2; TRBD1 matches 11 bases. Germline V gene data show CDR1 as MNHEY and CDR2 as SVGAGI. With 2 bases clipped from V and 4 bases from J, the junction kept 6 bases outside the gene matches. The CDR3 contains 16 residues. CDR3 coding DNA: TGTGCCAGCAGTTACGGGACAGGGGGACCTACCTATGGCTACACCTTC. This codes for CASSYGTGGPTYGYTF.

This clonotype was detected once. A much larger clone is a single base away; this may be a read error. The chain joins TRBV7-8 to TRBJ2-5, with D possibly TRBD2 on 5 matching bases. Trimming shortened V by 0 bases and J by 4 bases, and 12 bases separated the two germline ends. Germline CDR1 SGHVS, CDR2 FQNEAQ. The CDR3 consists of 15 residues. DNA of the CDR3: TGTGCCAGCAGCTTAGCGAGGAACCGGGGAGAGACCCAGTACTTC. It encodes CASSLARNRGETQYF.

This clonotype appeared a few times. A much more abundant neighbour one base away suggests this may be a read error. The chain carries TRBV12-3 or TRBV12-4 and TRBJ1-5, with D possibly matching TRBD1 (5 bases). The CDR3 extends over 15 amino acids. The V gene lost 3 bases and the J gene lost 2 bases, with 11 bases spanning the gap. In nucleotides, the CDR3 is TGTGCCAGCAGTTTCGTCACAGGAGGCAATCAGCCCCAGCATTTT. Translated, it gives CASSFVTGGNQPQHF.

About this clonotype itself: A read error may account for a junction end that differs from germline. The rearrangement uses TRBV6-5 and TRBJ1-1; possible D gene TRBD1, 5 bases. Germline loops: CDR1 MNHEY, CDR2 SVGAGI. The CDR3 spans 13 residues. CDR3 region: CASQGLMNAEAFF. Here the CDR3 DNA reads TGTGCCAGCCAGGGACTCATGAACGCTGAAGCTTTCTTT.

This chain links TRBV20-1 with TRBJ2-1; maybe TRBD2 (6 bases). V was cut by 5 bases and J by 2 bases, with 16 bases left in between. Per the germline V gene, CDR1 is DFQATT and CDR2 is SNEGSKA (reference sequence). This CDR3 comprises 15 residues. The CDR3: CSAPLAAITYNEQFF. Written as DNA, the CDR3 is TGCAGTGCTCCATTAGCGGCGATAACCTACAATGAGCAGTTCTTC.

The J gene is TRBJ2-1, the V gene TRBV6-6; 9 nucleotides agree with TRBD1. The CDR3 runs to 13 residues. With V trimmed by 2 bases and J by 15 bases, 8 bases remained unmatched. CDR1 is MNHNY and CDR2 is SVGAGI in the germline V gene (reference sequence). Written as DNA, the CDR3 is TGTGCCAGCAGTTACGACACAGGGGGCAAAGGGTTCTTC. Translation: CASSYDTGGKGFF.

As regards this clonotype: A much larger clone differs by one base, so this may be a read error. V and J are TRBV27 and TRBJ2-1; 11 nucleotides align to TRBD2. J lost 10 bases, V lost 6 bases, and 11 bases had no gene match. From germline, CDR1 is MNHEY and CDR2 SMNVEV (reference sequence). The length of the CDR3 is 15 residues. The CDR3 loop is CASSRLAGGSYEQFF. The CDR3 DNA reads TGTGCCAGCAGCCGTCTAGCGGGAGGTTCCTACGAGCAGTTCTTC.

On this clonotype itself: A much larger clone lies one base from this, so it may be a read error. V is TRBV4-1 and J is TRBJ2-1; 7 bases fit TRBD2. CDR3 length: 15 amino acids. Unmatched junction bases numbered 11, after V lost 4 bases and J lost 8 bases. Germline lookup yields CDR1 MGHRA and CDR2 YSYEKL. The CDR3 loop is CASSLTSRLYYEQFF. CDR3 in DNA: TGCGCCAGCAGCCTGACTAGCAGGTTATACTATGAGCAGTTCTTC.

This clonotype was detected many times. The chain uses TRBV12-3 or TRBV12-4 and TRBJ2-1; no clear D gene. This CDR3 region has 12 residues. V lost 4 bases and J lost 2, with 3 bases in between. CDR3 loop: CASSWPYNEQFF. For the CDR3, the DNA is TGTGCCAGCAGTTGGCCCTACAATGAGCAGTTCTTC.

The V and J genes are TRBV20-1 and TRBJ1-5; tentative D call: TRBD1 (6 bases). This CDR3 contains 13 residues. Germline V gene lookup returns CDR1 DFQATT and CDR2 SNEGSKA (reference sequence). V lost 1 base and J 6 bases, leaving 10 bases between the germline ends. CDR3 nucleotides: TGCAGTGCTAGAGGCAGGGGTGGTCAGCCCCAGCATTTT. It is translated as CSARGRGGQPQHF.

This clonotype showed up just once. A much larger clone is a single base away; this may be a read error. The chain uses TRBV5-1 and TRBJ2-1, with D hard to call. The germline V gene has CDR1 SGHRS and CDR2 YFSETQ. CDR3 size: 13 residues. Written as DNA, the CDR3 is TGCGCCACCAGCTTGGCCCAAACCGGGGAGCAGTTCTTC. Its translation: CATSLAQTGEQFF.

This chain connects TRBV7-8 to TRBJ1-2; D might be TRBD1 (5 bases). V was cut by 5 bases and J by 6 bases, with 10 bases left in between. CDR3 length equals 12 residues. Germline lookup yields CDR1 SGHVS and CDR2 FQNEAQ. The DNA for the CDR3 is TGTGCCAGCAGCCCCCTCAGGGATGGCTACACCTTC. Its protein product is CASSPLRDGYTF.

This clonotype was seen only a few times. The chain links TRBV7-6 to TRBJ2-4; a weak D match, TRBD2 (5 bases). CDR3 length: 15 residues. Deletions cut 5 bases from V and 10 bases from J, with 21 bases between. CDR1 and CDR2 from the germline V gene are SGHVS and FNYEAQ. The CDR3 coding sequence is TGTGCCAGCAGCCCTAGCCCATCCCCCGGAGATATTCAGTACTTC. Its translation is CASSPSPSPGDIQYF. Using reference TRBV7-6 and TRBJ2-4 for the parts outside the CDR3, the full variable domain is GAGVSQSPRYKVTKRGQDVALRCDPISGHVSLYWYRQALGQGPEFLTYFNYEAQQDKSGLPNDRFSAERPEGSISTLTIQRTEQRDSAMYRCASSPSPSPGDIQYFGAGTRLSVL.

This clonotype was recorded many times. The chain couples TRBV12-3 or TRBV12-4 to TRBJ2-5, with TRBD2 matching over 13 bases. After removal of 6 bases from V and 8 bases from J, the junction contained 6 bases not matched to a gene. CDR3 length: 14 residues. The CDR3 DNA follows: TGTGCCAGCAGACGGACTAGCGGGGGCACAACCCAGTACTTC. Its protein product is CASRRTSGGTTQYF.

The rearrangement joins TRBV20-1 to TRBJ1-5, with TRBD1 as a possible D gene (6 bases). Trimming took off 0 bases at V and 6 bases at J, with 24 bases between the two ends. CDR3 length equals 18 residues. In germline, CDR1 is DFQATT, CDR2 SNEGSKA (reference sequence). CDR3: CSARDGWRRGGGSQPQHF. Here the CDR3 DNA reads TGCAGTGCTAGAGATGGATGGCGCAGGGGTGGGGGTAGTCAGCCCCAGCATTTT.

The chain is built from TRBV27 and TRBJ1-1; D remains unclear. This CDR3 is built from 13 residues. The V end lost 1 base, the J end lost 2 bases, and 5 bases lay between the germline ends. In germline, CDR1 is MNHEY, CDR2 SMNVEV (reference sequence). CDR3 residues: CASSLWYNTEAFF. CDR3 nucleotide sequence: TGTGCCAGCAGTTTATGGTACAACACTGAAGCTTTCTTT.

The chain uses TRBV12-3 or TRBV12-4 and TRBJ2-2, with D perhaps matching TRBD1 (6 bases). Trimming removed 5 bases from V and 10 bases from J, with 17 bases in between. This CDR3 spans 14 amino acids. The CDR3 protein is CASSRTEGVVELFF. The CDR3 nucleotides read TGTGCCAGCAGTAGGACAGAGGGGGTCGTGGAGCTGTTTTTT.

This clonotype showed up just a few times. The chain carries TRBV6-6 and TRBJ2-7; the D is unclear. The germline V gene encodes CDR1 MNHNY and CDR2 SVGAGI (reference sequence). Trimming left V 3 bases short and J 5 bases short, with 23 bases between. The length of the CDR3 is 17 residues. CDR3 sequence: CASSYSPPTGLYNEQYF. CDR3 nucleotides: TGTGCCAGCAGTTATTCCCCCCCTACCGGGTTGTATAACGAGCAGTACTTC.

Many counts were recorded for this clonotype. CDR3 in DNA: TGTGCCAGTAGTATGGGAATTTCCTACAATGAGCAGTTCTTC. Protein: CASSMGISYNEQFF. The chain has TRBV19 and TRBJ2-1, with D uncertain. The CDR3 sequence is 14 residues long. Looked up from germline, CDR1 is LNHDA and CDR2 is SQIVND (reference sequence). V was shortened by 3 bases and J by 1 base, with 7 bases between the two germline ends.

This clonotype was detected a few times. This chain links TRBV5-1 with TRBJ1-6; perhaps TRBD1 as D (6 bases). The V end was cut by 4 bases, the J end by 9 bases, with 17 bases between. This CDR3 has 15 residues. Germline V gene data show CDR1 as SGHRS and CDR2 as YFSETQ. The CDR3 loop is CASSPGHLIGSPLHF. CDR3 sequence (DNA): TGCGCCAGCAGCCCGGGACACCTTATTGGTTCACCCCTCCACTTT.

The sample holds a few counts of this clonotype. A read error may be the cause here, since a much bigger clone is one base away. The chain carries TRBV28 and TRBJ2-1; no clear D gene. This CDR3 is built from 12 residues. Germline lookup yields CDR1 MDHEN and CDR2 SYDVKM. CDR3 residues: CASSFVDNGQFF. Written as DNA, the CDR3 is TGTGCCAGCAGTTTTGTAGACAATGGGCAGTTCTTC. Combining the CDR3 with reference TRBV28 and TRBJ2-1 gives the whole variable domain DVKVTQSSRYLVKRTGEKVFLECVQDMDHENMFWYRQDPGLGLRLIYFSYDVKMKEKGDIPEGYSVSREKKERFSLILESASTNQTSMYLCASSFVDNGQFFGPGTRLTVL.

Note on this clonotype: A read error is possible here, since a much larger clone lies one base away. This chain's CDR3 is CAGSLALGEAFF. The CDR3 region has the DNA TGTGCCGGCAGTTTAGCGCTCGGGGAAGCTTTCTTT. V is TRBV12-3 or TRBV12-4 and J is TRBJ1-1; D gene unclear. The CDR3 is 12 residues long.